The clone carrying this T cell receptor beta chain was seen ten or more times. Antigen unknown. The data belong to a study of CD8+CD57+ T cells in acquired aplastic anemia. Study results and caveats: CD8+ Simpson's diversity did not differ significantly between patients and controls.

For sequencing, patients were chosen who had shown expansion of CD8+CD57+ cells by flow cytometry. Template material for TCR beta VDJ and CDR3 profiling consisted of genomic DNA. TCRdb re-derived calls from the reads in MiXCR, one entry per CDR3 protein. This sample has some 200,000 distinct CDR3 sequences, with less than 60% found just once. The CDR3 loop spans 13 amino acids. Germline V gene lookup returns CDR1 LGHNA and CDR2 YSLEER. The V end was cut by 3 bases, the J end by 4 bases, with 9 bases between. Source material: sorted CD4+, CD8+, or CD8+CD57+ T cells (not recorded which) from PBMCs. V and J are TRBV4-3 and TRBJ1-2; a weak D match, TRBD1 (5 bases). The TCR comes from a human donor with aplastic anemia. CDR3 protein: CASSQDNAYGYTF. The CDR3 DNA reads TGCGCCAGCAGCCAGGACAACGCCTATGGCTACACCTTC.